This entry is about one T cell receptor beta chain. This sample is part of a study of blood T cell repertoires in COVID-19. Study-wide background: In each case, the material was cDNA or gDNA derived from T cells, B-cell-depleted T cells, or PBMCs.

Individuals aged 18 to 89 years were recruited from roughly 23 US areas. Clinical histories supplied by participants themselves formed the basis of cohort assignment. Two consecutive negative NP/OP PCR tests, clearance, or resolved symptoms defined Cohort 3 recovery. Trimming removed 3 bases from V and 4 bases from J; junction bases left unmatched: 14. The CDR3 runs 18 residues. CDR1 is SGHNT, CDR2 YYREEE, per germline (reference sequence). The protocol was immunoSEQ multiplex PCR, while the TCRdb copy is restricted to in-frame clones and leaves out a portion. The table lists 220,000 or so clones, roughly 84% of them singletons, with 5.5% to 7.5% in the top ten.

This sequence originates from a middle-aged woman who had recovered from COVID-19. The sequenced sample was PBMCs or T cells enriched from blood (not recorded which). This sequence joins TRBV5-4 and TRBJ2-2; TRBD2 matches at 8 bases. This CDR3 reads CASSSTSRRGGGTGELFF. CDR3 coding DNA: TGTGCCAGCAGCTCCACCTCCCGCCGGGGGGGCGGCACCGGGGAGCTGTTTTTT.